A selection of T cell receptor beta chains follows, all from one sample in a study of cytomegalovirus exposure and HLA in healthy donors. Measured with immunoSEQ multiplex PCR; TCRdb has only the in-frame clones, and not every one. The repertoire has hundreds of thousands of clones, approximately 90% of them found once; the top ten carry about 0.86%. Material for sequencing was PBMCs. The receptors were sampled from a woman aged 18-29 years in good health and CMV-seronegative. The CDR3 runs from the conserved cysteine through the conserved F or W. D genes are given only for firm matches. Clone sizes are given selectively: once, few, many, or a class where the clone is expanded.

D gene: TRBD2
clone size: few
V gene: TRBV19
J gene: TRBJ2-2
CDR3 DNA: TGTGCCAGTAGGGAACTAGCGGGAGGTAGCACCGGGGAGCTGTTTTTT
CDR3 protein: CASRELAGGSTGELFF

D gene: TRBD2
clone size: -
V gene: TRBV7-9
J gene: TRBJ2-1
CDR3 DNA: TGTGCCAGCAGCGAAGCGGGAGATTGGGATGAGCAGTTCTTC
CDR3 protein: CASSEAGDWDEQFF

D gene: TRBD2
clone size: -
V gene: TRBV5-4
J gene: TRBJ2-2
CDR3 DNA: TGTGCCAGCAGCTCGGGACTAGCGGGGAACACCGGGGAGCTGTTTTTT
CDR3 protein: CASSSGLAGNTGELFF

D gene: -
clone size: -
V gene: TRBV7-9
J gene: TRBJ2-3
CDR3 DNA: TGTGCCAGCAGCTTCGGAGATACGCAGTATTTT
CDR3 protein: CASSFGDTQYF

D gene: TRBD2
clone size: -
V gene: TRBV5-1
J gene: TRBJ2-7
CDR3 DNA: TGCGCCAGCAGCAGGACTAGCGGGAGCGTATCCTACGAGCAGTACTTC
CDR3 protein: CASSRTSGSVSYEQYF

D gene: TRBD1
clone size: few
V gene: TRBV6-1
J gene: TRBJ1-5
CDR3 DNA: TGTGCCAGCAGTGAAGAACTGACAGGGGGCAATCAGCCCCAGCATTTT
CDR3 protein: CASSEELTGGNQPQHF

D gene: TRBD1
clone size: -
V gene: TRBV28
J gene: TRBJ2-7
CDR3 DNA: TGTGCCAGCAGTACCCTGACAGGGGGCAAAAACGAGCAGTACTTC
CDR3 protein: CASSTLTGGKNEQYF

D gene: -
clone size: -
V gene: TRBV27
J gene: TRBJ1-4
CDR3 DNA: TGTGCCAGCAGTTTAGAGGCAGGGGAGTTGAAAAAACTGTTTTTT
CDR3 protein: CASSLEAGELKKLFF

D gene: -
clone size: -
V gene: TRBV10-2
J gene: TRBJ2-2
CDR3 DNA: TGCGCCAGCGTCCCAGGGAACACCGGGGAGCTGTTTTTT
CDR3 protein: CASVPGNTGELFF

D gene: TRBD2
clone size: -
V gene: TRBV28
J gene: TRBJ2-1
CDR3 DNA: TGTGCCAGCAGTCTACGGACTAGCGGGTCCTTCTACAATGAGCAGTTCTTC
CDR3 protein: CASSLRTSGSFYNEQFF

D gene: TRBD2
clone size: -
V gene: TRBV18
J gene: TRBJ2-5
CDR3 DNA: TGTGCCAGCTCACCACGCTCTAGCGGGGTACAAGAGACCCAGTACTTC
CDR3 protein: CASSPRSSGVQETQYF

D gene: TRBD1
clone size: -
V gene: TRBV29-1
J gene: TRBJ2-7
CDR3 DNA: TGCAGCGTTGGGGGTACGGGACAGGGGGGGCGGCCCTACGAGCAGTACTTC
CDR3 protein: CSVGGTGQGGRPYEQYF

D gene: TRBD1
clone size: once
V gene: TRBV10-3
J gene: TRBJ2-5
CDR3 DNA: TGTGCCATCAGGGACAGGGGGCTCGGTGAGACCCAGTACTTC
CDR3 protein: CAIRDRGLGETQYF

D gene: TRBD2
clone size: -
V gene: TRBV30
J gene: TRBJ2-3
CDR3 DNA: TGTGCCTGGATTAGGGCGGGAGGGGCAGATACGCAGTATTTT
CDR3 protein: CAWIRAGGADTQYF

D gene: TRBD1
clone size: -
V gene: TRBV5-1
J gene: TRBJ2-5
CDR3 DNA: TGCGCCAGCAGCCAGGACAGGGGGCCAGAGACCCAGTACTTC
CDR3 protein: CASSQDRGPETQYF

D gene: -
clone size: -
V gene: TRBV7-7
J gene: TRBJ2-1
CDR3 DNA: TGTGCTAGCAGCTTGGATCCGGATAGCCACCAGTTCTTC
CDR3 protein: CASSLDPDSHQFF

D gene: TRBD1
clone size: -
V gene: TRBV5-1
J gene: TRBJ1-4
CDR3 DNA: TGCGCCAGCAGCTCAAACAGGGGACGTGGTGGGCGCATGGGTGAAAAACTGTTTTTT
CDR3 protein: CASSSNRGRGGRMGEKLFF

D gene: -
clone size: -
V gene: TRBV27
J gene: TRBJ1-2
CDR3 DNA: TGTGCCAGCAGGCCCAGCGGGGTAGCTAACTATGGCTACACCTTC
CDR3 protein: CASRPSGVANYGYTF

D gene: TRBD1
clone size: -
V gene: TRBV15
J gene: TRBJ2-1
CDR3 DNA: TGTGCCACCAGCCGCGGGCGGACAGGGGGGCGGAATGAGCAGTTCTTC
CDR3 protein: CATSRGRTGGRNEQFF

D gene: TRBD2
clone size: -
V gene: TRBV28
J gene: TRBJ2-4
CDR3 DNA: TGTGCCAGCAGTTTACTAGCGGCGGCCAAAAACATTCAGTACTTC
CDR3 protein: CASSLLAAAKNIQYF

D gene: -
clone size: -
V gene: TRBV18
J gene: TRBJ2-2
CDR3 DNA: TGTGCCAGCTCACCCCCGTCCACCGGGGAGCTGTTTTTT
CDR3 protein: CASSPPSTGELFF

D gene: -
clone size: -
V gene: TRBV25-1
J gene: TRBJ1-1
CDR3 DNA: TGTGCCAGCAGTGTGACAGGTGAAGCTTTCTTT
CDR3 protein: CASSVTGEAFF

D gene: -
clone size: -
V gene: TRBV2
J gene: TRBJ2-5
CDR3 DNA: TGTGCCAGCAGTGATTTAACTGGGAGAGTTACAGAGACCCAGTACTTC
CDR3 protein: CASSDLTGRVTETQYF

D gene: TRBD2
clone size: -
V gene: TRBV7-7
J gene: TRBJ2-2
CDR3 DNA: TGTGCTAGCAGCTTAGCCCCGGGACTAGCGGGAGGCTTGGGTCCCGGGGAGCTGTTTTTT
CDR3 protein: CASSLAPGLAGGLGPGELFF

D gene: TRBD1
clone size: -
V gene: TRBV18
J gene: TRBJ2-3
CDR3 DNA: TGTGCCAGCTCACCTAGAGGGACAGCCCCCACAGATACGCAGTATTTT
CDR3 protein: CASSPRGTAPTDTQYF

D gene: TRBD1
clone size: -
V gene: TRBV6-4
J gene: TRBJ1-3
CDR3 DNA: TGTGCCAGCAGTGTTCCGCTTAACAGGGGGCGTGGAAACACCATATATTTT
CDR3 protein: CASSVPLNRGRGNTIYF

D gene: TRBD2
clone size: -
V gene: TRBV7-3
J gene: TRBJ2-1
CDR3 DNA: TGTGCCAGCAGCTCCACTAGCGGGACAATGAATGAGCAGTTCTTC
CDR3 protein: CASSSTSGTMNEQFF

D gene: TRBD1
clone size: -
V gene: TRBV5-6
J gene: TRBJ1-2
CDR3 DNA: TGTGCCAGCAGCCCGGACAGGGGACACGGCTACACCTTC
CDR3 protein: CASSPDRGHGYTF

D gene: TRBD2
clone size: -
V gene: TRBV15
J gene: TRBJ2-1
CDR3 DNA: TGTGCCACCAGCACGGCTAGCGGGAGGACTGTGGTATACTCCTACAATGAGCAGTTCTTC
CDR3 protein: CATSTASGRTVVYSYNEQFF

D gene: -
clone size: -
V gene: TRBV30
J gene: TRBJ2-2
CDR3 DNA: TGTGCCTGGAGATCGGGACTCAACACCGGGGAGCTGTTTTTT
CDR3 protein: CAWRSGLNTGELFF

D gene: -
clone size: -
V gene: TRBV7-3
J gene: TRBJ2-3
CDR3 DNA: TGTGCCAGCAGCTTAATTGCTGGGGTACTAGGGGGTGGAGATACGCAGTATTTT
CDR3 protein: CASSLIAGVLGGGDTQYF

D gene: -
clone size: -
V gene: TRBV7-2
J gene: TRBJ1-2
CDR3 DNA: TGTGCCAGCAGCTTAGATGTCAGAATGAACTATGGCTACACCTTC
CDR3 protein: CASSLDVRMNYGYTF

D gene: TRBD1
clone size: -
V gene: TRBV2
J gene: TRBJ2-7
CDR3 DNA: TGTGCCAGCAGGTTCGGGACAGGCAGCTACGAGCAGTACTTC
CDR3 protein: CASRFGTGSYEQYF

D gene: TRBD1
clone size: -
V gene: TRBV27
J gene: TRBJ1-2
CDR3 DNA: TGTGCCAGCAGTTTCCCGAAGCGACGACAGGGTGGAAATGGCTACACCTTC
CDR3 protein: CASSFPKRRQGGNGYTF

D gene: -
clone size: -
V gene: TRBV7-6
J gene: TRBJ1-1
CDR3 DNA: TGTGCCAGCAGCACATCTCGGGGGGCGAACACTGAAGCTTTCTTT
CDR3 protein: CASSTSRGANTEAFF

D gene: TRBD1
clone size: -
V gene: TRBV27
J gene: TRBJ2-5
CDR3 DNA: TGTGCCACCAGACGGACAGGCCAGCGACAAGAGACCCAGTACTTC
CDR3 protein: CATRRTGQRQETQYF

D gene: -
clone size: -
V gene: TRBV5-8
J gene: TRBJ2-7
CDR3 DNA: TGTGCCAGCAGCTTGGGGTCAGGTTCGACCTACGAGCAGTACTTC
CDR3 protein: CASSLGSGSTYEQYF

D gene: -
clone size: -
V gene: TRBV28
J gene: TRBJ2-5
CDR3 DNA: TGTGCCAGCAGTTTAGTTCGAGGAGAGACCCAGTACTTC
CDR3 protein: CASSLVRGETQYF

D gene: TRBD1
clone size: -
V gene: TRBV7-8
J gene: TRBJ1-6
CDR3 DNA: TGTGCCAGCGGAAGACAGGGGCTCTCCTATAATTCACCCCTCCACTTT
CDR3 protein: CASGRQGLSYNSPLHF

D gene: TRBD2
clone size: once
V gene: TRBV5-4
J gene: TRBJ2-7
CDR3 DNA: TGTGCCAGCAGGATAGCGGGAGGGCCGGGGGAGCAGTACTTC
CDR3 protein: CASRIAGGPGEQYF

D gene: TRBD1
clone size: -
V gene: TRBV5-4
J gene: TRBJ2-2
CDR3 DNA: TGTGCCAGCAGCACACCACAGGGGGCGGCCACCGGGGAGCTGTTTTTT
CDR3 protein: CASSTPQGAATGELFF

D gene: TRBD1
clone size: -
V gene: TRBV9
J gene: TRBJ2-1
CDR3 DNA: TGTGCCAGCAGCGGGCGACAGGGGGCCGACAATGAGCAGTTCTTC
CDR3 protein: CASSGRQGADNEQFF

D gene: -
clone size: -
V gene: TRBV4-1
J gene: TRBJ2-3
CDR3 DNA: TGCGCCAGCAGCCAAGGCCTTACAGTTAGCACAGATACGCAGTATTTT
CDR3 protein: CASSQGLTVSTDTQYF

D gene: TRBD2
clone size: -
V gene: TRBV28
J gene: TRBJ2-1
CDR3 DNA: TGTGCCAGCAGACCAAGCGGGAGCAATGAGCAGTTCTTC
CDR3 protein: CASRPSGSNEQFF

D gene: -
clone size: -
V gene: TRBV28
J gene: TRBJ2-7
CDR3 DNA: TGTGCCAGTAAAGGACAGTCCCAGGCCTCCTACGAGCAGTACTTC
CDR3 protein: CASKGQSQASYEQYF